One sample yielded the 31 T cell receptor beta chains listed below, sequenced in a study of control samples from healthy donors and cancer patients. The repertoire was sequenced with immunoSEQ multiplex PCR; TCRdb's copy has only in-frame clones and lacks some. The sample lists about 130,000 clones, around 94% seen once, with 14% in the top ten. The sample comprised PBMCs. The receptors here all came from a man aged 55 to 70 with colorectal cancer.

This rearrangement joins TRBV5-5 to TRBJ1-6; 8 bases are a match to TRBD1. The V and J ends lost 4 bases and 10 bases, in that order; junction bases with no gene match: 7. CDR3 length equals 14 residues. Germline-derived CDR1 and CDR2 are SGHKS and YYEKEE (reference sequence). This chain's CDR3 is CASSPPGGQSPLHF. CDR3 bases: TGTGCCAGCAGCCCGCCAGGGGGCCAATCACCCCTCCACTTT.

This sequence joins TRBV18 and TRBJ2-3; D unclear. Germline-derived CDR1 and CDR2 are KGHSH and LQKENI. V was trimmed by 2 bases and J by 0 bases, leaving 9 bases between them. The CDR3 runs 15 residues. The CDR3 nucleotides are TGTGCCAGCTCACCAAGAGTGGACAGCACAGATACGCAGTATTTT. Translating gives CASSPRVDSTDTQYF.

CDR3 amino acids: CASRGPDFHGYTF. The CDR3 DNA reads as TGTGCCAGCAGGGGGCCCGACTTCCATGGCTACACCTTC. The chain is built from TRBV12-3 or TRBV12-4 and TRBJ1-2; possible D gene TRBD1, 5 bases. Trimming cost V 6 bases and J 6 bases, with 14 bases left between them. The CDR3 extends over 13 amino acids.

This chain joins TRBV19 and TRBJ2-5; 8 positions agree with TRBD1. V shed 3 bases, J shed 5 bases, and the junction held 2 bases outside the gene matches. Looked up from germline, CDR1 is LNHDA and CDR2 is SQIVND (reference sequence). The CDR3 contains 13 residues. CDR3 nucleotides: TGTGCCAGTAGTATGGACAGGGAGGAGACCCAGTACTTC. It is translated as CASSMDREETQYF.

V usage is TRBV28 and J usage is TRBJ1-2; 12 nucleotides align to TRBD1. This CDR3 has 14 amino acids. Germline V gene sequence: CDR1 MDHEN, CDR2 SYDVKM. With 6 bases clipped from V and 4 bases from J, the junction kept 3 bases outside the gene matches. CDR3 sequence reads: CASSSGQGAYGYTF. The CDR3, as DNA: TGTGCCAGCAGCTCGGGACAGGGGGCCTATGGCTACACCTTC.

This rearrangement joins TRBV6-1 to TRBJ1-6; 9 nucleotides match TRBD1. From germline, CDR1 is MNHNS and CDR2 SASEGT. The CDR3 consists of 16 residues. Trimming took 0 bases from V and 9 from J; bases not matched to a gene: 6. The CDR3 loop reads CASSEAHRTGVSPLHF. The CDR3 coding sequence is TGTGCCAGCAGTGAAGCCCATCGGACAGGGGTTTCACCCCTCCACTTT.

The rearrangement joins TRBV4-1 to TRBJ2-7; 8 bases fit TRBD1. This CDR3 has 17 residues. The germline V gene encodes CDR1 MGHRA and CDR2 YSYEKL. V lost 3 bases and J lost 0; bases outside the gene matches: 10. The CDR3 DNA follows: TGCGCCAGCAGCCAGGCTGAACAGGGGGGCAACTCCTACGAGCAGTACTTC. It yields the protein CASSQAEQGGNSYEQYF.

The genes are TRBV30 and TRBJ1-4; D perhaps matches TRBD1 (6 bases). CDR1 and CDR2 (germline): GTSNPN, SVGIG (reference sequence). Between the trimmed V and J ends, which lost 6 bases and 5 bases, there was a span of 16 bases. The CDR3 has 14 amino acids. CDR3: CACPPGHGNEKLFF. The CDR3 DNA reads TGTGCCTGTCCCCCGGGACACGGCAATGAAAAACTGTTTTTT.

This chain links TRBV28 with TRBJ1-3, with D unclear. V gave up 2 bases and J gave up 8 bases, with 4 bases separating them. CDR1 and CDR2 from the germline V gene are MDHEN and SYDVKM. This CDR3 is 11 amino acids long. The CDR3 DNA reads as TGTGCCAGCAGTTTAGGAGACACCATATATTTT. Encoded protein: CASSLGDTIYF.

The chain combines TRBV30 with TRBJ2-3, with 10 bases identical to TRBD2. Unmatched junction bases numbered 5, after V lost 0 bases and J lost 5 bases. CDR1 GTSNPN and CDR2 SVGIG come from the germline V gene (reference sequence). The CDR3 length is 15 residues. The DNA for the CDR3 is TGTGCCTGGAGTGTGGGGGCTAGCGGGGGAGATACGCAGTATTTT. Translation: CAWSVGASGGDTQYF.

This clone appeared a few times. The chain recombines TRBV2 with TRBJ1-1; D gene unclear. The CDR3 spans 16 residues. Between the trimmed V and J ends, which lost 2 bases and 0 bases, there was a span of 13 bases. Germline V CDR1 and CDR2: SNHLY, FYNNEI. CDR3 sequence reads: CASSESGFLMNTEAFF. CDR3 coding DNA: TGTGCCAGCAGTGAATCGGGGTTTCTTATGAACACTGAAGCTTTCTTT.

V and J are TRBV28 and TRBJ2-3, with TRBD2 identical over 8 bases. The germline gives CDR1 MDHEN, CDR2 SYDVKM. This CDR3 comprises 15 residues. V was pared by 6 bases and J by 0 bases, with 5 bases of the junction left unmatched. The CDR3 reads CASSSGGRSTDTQYF. The CDR3, as DNA: TGTGCCAGCAGCTCGGGGGGGCGAAGCACAGATACGCAGTATTTT.

The V and J genes are TRBV6-1 and TRBJ2-7, with TRBD1 as a possible D gene (6 bases). V shed 2 bases and J shed 3 bases, with 17 bases lying between them. The germline V gene encodes CDR1 MNHNS and CDR2 SASEGT. This CDR3 has 16 residues. In nucleotides, the CDR3 is TGTGCCAGCAGTGAACTTGTGGTGGGACACCGCTACGAGCAGTACTTC. It encodes CASSELVVGHRYEQYF.

The CDR3 coding sequence is TGTGCCAGCACCTCGGAGGGCGATACGCAGTATTTT. Translation gives CASTSEGDTQYF. This chain connects TRBV3-1 (or the pseudogene TRBV3-2) to TRBJ2-3; possible D gene TRBD2, 6 bases. The CDR3 covers 12 residues. The germline V gene has CDR1 LGHDT and CDR2 YNNKEL (reference sequence). V lost 7 bases and J lost 6, with 11 bases in between.

The V and J genes are TRBV18 and TRBJ1-5; no clear D gene. V gave up 4 bases and J gave up 0 bases, with 10 bases separating them. This CDR3 is built from 15 residues. The germline V gene has CDR1 KGHSH and CDR2 LQKENI. The CDR3 region is CASSLDGFSNQPQHF. The CDR3 coding sequence is TGTGCCAGCTCACTGGACGGGTTTAGCAATCAGCCCCAGCATTTT.

This CDR3 reads CASSLAKGTGNTIYF. CDR3 DNA: TGCGCCAGCAGCTTGGCGAAGGGAACTGGAAACACCATATATTTT. This chain uses TRBV5-1 with TRBJ1-3; D gene unclear. The CDR3 runs to 15 residues. The germline V and J ends were trimmed by 0 bases and 2 bases, with 9 bases remaining between them. Germline values: CDR1 SGHRS, CDR2 YFSETQ.

The J gene is TRBJ2-3, the V gene TRBV19; TRBD2 aligns across 7 bases. Germline values: CDR1 LNHDA, CDR2 SQIVND (reference sequence). J was trimmed by 2 bases and V by 1 base; bases with no gene match: 6. This CDR3 contains 16 residues. This CDR3 is CASSIVGRGYTDTQYF. As DNA, the CDR3 is TGTGCCAGTAGTATAGTCGGGCGGGGGTACACAGATACGCAGTATTTT. Full variable domain (rest looked up from reference TRBV19 and TRBJ2-3): DGGITQSPKYLFRKEGQNVTLSCEQNLNHDAMYWYRQDPGQGLRLIYYSQIVNDFQKGDIAEGYSVSREKKESFPLTVTSAQKNPTAFYLCASSIVGRGYTDTQYFGPGTRLTVL.

J is TRBJ2-1 and V is TRBV7-2; TRBD2 matches 10 bases. V trimming: 6 bases; J trimming: 3 bases; junction bases outside the gene matches: 5. Germline values: CDR1 SGHTA, CDR2 FQGNSA. CDR3 size: 15 residues. The CDR3 nucleotides are TGTGCCAGCAGAACTTGGACTAGCGGCTACAATGAGCAGTTCTTC. As protein: CASRTWTSGYNEQFF.

Only one count was recorded for this clone. The J gene is TRBJ1-3, the V gene TRBV11-3, with TRBD1 as a possible D gene (5 bases). CDR1 is SGHNT, CDR2 YENEEA, per germline. Trimming took 1 base from V and 4 from J, leaving 8 bases between them. The CDR3 is made up of 14 amino acids. The CDR3 is CASSLAGFGNTIYF. The CDR3 bases are TGTGCCAGCAGCTTAGCAGGGTTCGGAAACACCATATATTTT.

The chain recombines TRBV6-5 with TRBJ1-1; TRBD1 is a possible D gene (5 bases). The V end lost 0 bases, the J end lost 4 bases, and 9 bases lay between the germline ends. Germline CDR1 reads MNHEY; CDR2 reads SVGAGI. This CDR3 is built from 14 residues. For the CDR3, the DNA is TGTGCCAGCAGTTACTCTTCAGGGAGCACTGAAGCTTTCTTT. It specifies CASSYSSGSTEAFF.

The rearrangement joins TRBV11-2 to TRBJ2-3; TRBD2 matches at 12 bases. Germline V gene data show CDR1 as SGHAT and CDR2 as FQNNGV. This CDR3 comprises 15 residues. V dropped 5 bases and J dropped 4; count of bases not matched to a gene: 4. CDR3: CASSALAGGSDTQYF. The CDR3 DNA reads TGTGCCAGCAGCGCACTAGCGGGGGGCTCAGATACGCAGTATTTT.

Written as DNA, the CDR3 is TGTGCCAGCATTAATCTCGAGGGGAATAAGCAGTTCTTC. Translating gives CASINLEGNKQFF. The V and J genes are TRBV6-5 and TRBJ2-1; D is tentatively TRBD1 or TRBD2 (5 bases each). The germline gives CDR1 MNHEY, CDR2 SVGAGI. There are 13 residues in the CDR3. V was cut by 7 bases and J by 11 bases, with 18 bases left in between.

About this clone: Distinct nucleotide sequences in the sample also encode this CDR3. The chain employs TRBV5-1 and TRBJ2-7; a weak D match, TRBD2 (5 bases). The CDR3 extends over 15 amino acids. V dropped 5 bases and J dropped 2 bases, with 17 bases sitting between them. Germline V gene sequence: CDR1 SGHRS, CDR2 YFSETQ. The CDR3 nucleotides are TGCGCCAGCAGGACCGGAACGGGGAAAACCTACGAGCAGTACTTC. This codes for CASRTGTGKTYEQYF.

This clone occurred once. The J gene is TRBJ1-6, the V gene TRBV5-6; D call uncertain. Trimming took off 4 bases at V and 8 bases at J, with 10 bases between the two ends. Germline CDR1 is SGHDT and CDR2 is YYEEEE. The CDR3 totals 13 residues. CDR3 sequence: CASSLEWDSPLHF. As DNA, the CDR3 is TGTGCCAGCAGCCTCGAGTGGGATTCACCCCTCCACTTT.

The genes are TRBV19 and TRBJ2-7; TRBD1 matches at 7 bases. V gave up 1 base and J gave up 0 bases; unmatched junction bases: 9. Germline CDR1 LNHDA, CDR2 SQIVND (reference sequence). The CDR3 is 17 amino acids. Here the CDR3 reads CASSIARDRTSSYEQYF. The CDR3 coding sequence is TGTGCCAGTAGTATAGCCCGGGACAGAACGAGCTCCTACGAGCAGTACTTC.

V and J are TRBV10-3 and TRBJ2-7; D tentatively fits TRBD1 or TRBD2 (5 bases each). Trimming cost V 6 bases and J 3 bases, with 12 bases left between them. Germline lookup yields CDR1 ENHRY and CDR2 SYGVKD. The CDR3 has 13 residues. Here the CDR3 reads CAIRGEGIYEQYF. The CDR3 coding sequence is TGTGCCATCAGGGGAGAGGGGATCTACGAGCAGTACTTC.

The rearrangement uses TRBV7-6 and TRBJ1-1, with D tentatively TRBD1 (6 bases). V lost 1 base to trimming and J lost 1 base, with 7 bases between them. Looked up from germline, CDR1 is SGHVS and CDR2 is FNYEAQ. The CDR3 extends over 14 amino acids. As DNA, the CDR3 is TGTGCCAGCAGCTTAGTGACAGGGAACACTGAAGCTTTCTTT. This gives the protein CASSLVTGNTEAFF. Supplemented by reference TRBV7-6 and TRBJ1-1, the full variable domain reads GAGVSQSPRYKVTKRGQDVALRCDPISGHVSLYWYRQALGQGPEFLTYFNYEAQQDKSGLPNDRFSAERPEGSISTLTIQRTEQRDSAMYRCASSLVTGNTEAFFGQGTRLTVV.

This clone has only one observation. The gene calls are TRBV6-1 and TRBJ1-2, with no clear D. The germline gives CDR1 MNHNS, CDR2 SASEGT. This CDR3 has 14 residues. V lost 1 base and J lost 4, with 10 bases in between. CDR3 residues: CASSEVGLGYGYTF. The DNA for the CDR3 is TGTGCCAGCAGTGAAGTCGGGTTAGGCTATGGCTACACCTTC.

The gene calls are TRBV19 and TRBJ2-1; 12 bases fit TRBD1. Losses at the gene ends were 3 bases for V and 6 bases for J; bases not matched to a gene: 3. Per the germline V gene, CDR1 is LNHDA and CDR2 is SQIVND (reference sequence). This CDR3 has 15 amino acids. CDR3 sequence: CASSIGTGGPNEQFF. The CDR3 DNA is TGTGCCAGTAGTATTGGGACAGGGGGCCCCAATGAGCAGTTCTTC.

The chain has TRBV4-1 and TRBJ1-1; D is possibly TRBD1 (5 bases). Germline V gene sequence: CDR1 MGHRA, CDR2 YSYEKL. CDR3 length: 16 amino acids. V was shortened by 2 bases and J by 0 bases, with 13 bases between the two germline ends. CDR3 sequence reads: CASSQIRGGMNTEAFF. The CDR3 coding sequence is TGCGCCAGCAGCCAAATTAGGGGAGGGATGAACACTGAAGCTTTCTTT.

The chain couples TRBV19 to TRBJ1-2; D uncertain. Germline V gives CDR1 LNHDA, CDR2 SQIVND (reference sequence). V was cut by 5 bases and J by 11 bases, with 18 bases left in between. There are 13 residues in the CDR3. DNA for the CDR3: TGTGCCAGTAGTTCCTTCAAAACAGTCTGGTACACCTTC. Amino acid sequence: CASSSFKTVWYTF.